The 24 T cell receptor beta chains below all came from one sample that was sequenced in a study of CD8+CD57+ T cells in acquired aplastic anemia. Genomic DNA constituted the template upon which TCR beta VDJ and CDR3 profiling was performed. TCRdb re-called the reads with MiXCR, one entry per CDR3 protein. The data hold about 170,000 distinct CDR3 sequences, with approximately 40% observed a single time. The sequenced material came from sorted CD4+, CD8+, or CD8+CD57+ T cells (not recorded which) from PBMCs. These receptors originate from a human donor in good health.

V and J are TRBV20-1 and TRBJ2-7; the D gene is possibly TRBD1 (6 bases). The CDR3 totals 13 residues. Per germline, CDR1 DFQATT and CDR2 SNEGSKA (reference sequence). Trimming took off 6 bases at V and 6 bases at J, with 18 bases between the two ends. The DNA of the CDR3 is TGCAGTGCCAGCAGTCATGGACAGAGCGAGCAGTACGTC. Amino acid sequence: CSASSHGQSEQYV.

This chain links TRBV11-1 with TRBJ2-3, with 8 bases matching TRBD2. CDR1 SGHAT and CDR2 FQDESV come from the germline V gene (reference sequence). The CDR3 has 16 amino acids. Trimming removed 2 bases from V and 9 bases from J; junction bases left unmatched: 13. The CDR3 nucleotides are TGTGCCAGCAGCTTACCGGAGGGAGCGGGAGTATTCACGCAGTATTTT. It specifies CASSLPEGAGVFTQYF. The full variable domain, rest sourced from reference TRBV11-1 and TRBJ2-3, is EAEVAQSPRYKITEKSQAVAFWCDPISGHATLYWYRQILGQGPELLVQFQDESVVDDSQLPKDRFSAERLKGVDSTLKIQPAELGDSAMYLCASSLPEGAGVFTQYFGPGTRLTVL.

CDR3 sequence (DNA): TGCGCCAGCAGCCAAGCGGGACAGGGGGAGCGGGAGCAGTACTTC. Amino acid sequence: CASSQAGQGEREQYF. The genes are TRBV4-1 and TRBJ2-7; 11 bases align to TRBD1. The CDR3 contains 15 residues. V gave up 1 base and J gave up 7 bases; unmatched junction bases: 6. CDR1 is MGHRA, CDR2 YSYEKL, per germline.

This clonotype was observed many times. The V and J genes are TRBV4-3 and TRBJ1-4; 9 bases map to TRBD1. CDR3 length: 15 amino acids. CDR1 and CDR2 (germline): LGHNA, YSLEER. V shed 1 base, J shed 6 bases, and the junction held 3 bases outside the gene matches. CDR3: CASSQGTGDDEKLFF. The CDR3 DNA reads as TGCGCCAGCAGCCAAGGGACAGGGGATGATGAAAAACTGTTTTTT.

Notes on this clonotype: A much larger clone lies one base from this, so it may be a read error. The CDR3 sequence: CASSSARMNTGAFF. The CDR3 DNA follows: TGTGCCAGCAGTTCAGCAAGAATGAACACTGGAGCTTTCTTT. The chain recombines TRBV12-3 or TRBV12-4 with TRBJ1-1; D gene unclear. This CDR3 is built from 14 residues.

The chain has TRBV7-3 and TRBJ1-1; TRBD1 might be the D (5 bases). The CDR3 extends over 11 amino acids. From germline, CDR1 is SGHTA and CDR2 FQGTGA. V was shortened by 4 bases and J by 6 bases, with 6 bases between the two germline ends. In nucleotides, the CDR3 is TGTGCCAGCAGCTGGGGGGCTGAAGCTTTCTTT. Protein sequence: CASSWGAEAFF.

CDR3 coding DNA: TGCAGTGCGAGAACCTCTGGGGCCAACGTCCTGACTTTC. Its protein is CSARTSGANVLTF. The V call is TRBV20-1, the J call TRBJ2-6, with unresolved D. Germline CDR1 and CDR2: DFQATT and SNEGSKA (reference sequence). V lost 6 bases and J lost 0, with 6 bases in between. The CDR3 contains 13 residues.

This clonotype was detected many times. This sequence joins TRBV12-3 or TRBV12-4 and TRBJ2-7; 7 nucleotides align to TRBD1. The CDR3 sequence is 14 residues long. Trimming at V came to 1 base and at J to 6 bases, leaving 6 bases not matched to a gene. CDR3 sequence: CASSLGQGTVEQYF. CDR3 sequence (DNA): TGTGCCAGCAGTTTAGGACAGGGAACAGTCGAGCAGTACTTC.

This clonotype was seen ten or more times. CDR3 coding DNA: TGTGCCAGCAGTCCACAGGGGACCTATGGCTACACCTTC. The encoded protein is CASSPQGTYGYTF. This chain uses TRBV6-4 with TRBJ1-2; 7 bases line up with TRBD1. The trim removed 5 bases at V and 4 bases at J, leaving 4 bases unmatched. The CDR3 totals 13 residues. The germline V gene encodes CDR1 MRHNA and CDR2 SNTAGT.

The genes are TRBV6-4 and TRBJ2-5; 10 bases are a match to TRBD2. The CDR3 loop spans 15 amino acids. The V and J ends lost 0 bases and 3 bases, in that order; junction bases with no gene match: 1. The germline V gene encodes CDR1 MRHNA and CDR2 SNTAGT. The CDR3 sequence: CASSDSTSGEETQYF. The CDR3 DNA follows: TGTGCCAGCAGTGACTCTACTAGCGGGGAAGAGACCCAGTACTTC.

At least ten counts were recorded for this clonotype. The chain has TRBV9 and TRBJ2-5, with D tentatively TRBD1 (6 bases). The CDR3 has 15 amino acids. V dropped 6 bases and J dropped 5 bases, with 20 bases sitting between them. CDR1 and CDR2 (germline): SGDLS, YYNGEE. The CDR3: CASTLGTSSWETQYF. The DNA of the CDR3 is TGTGCCAGCACCCTTGGGACATCGTCATGGGAGACCCAGTACTTC.

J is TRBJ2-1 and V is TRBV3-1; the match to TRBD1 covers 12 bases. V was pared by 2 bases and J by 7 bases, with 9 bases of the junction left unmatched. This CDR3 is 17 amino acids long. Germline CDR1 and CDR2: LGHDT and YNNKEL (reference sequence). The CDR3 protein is CASSQSDGTGGRNEQFF. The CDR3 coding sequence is TGTGCCAGCAGCCAATCAGATGGGACAGGGGGCCGGAATGAGCAGTTCTTC.

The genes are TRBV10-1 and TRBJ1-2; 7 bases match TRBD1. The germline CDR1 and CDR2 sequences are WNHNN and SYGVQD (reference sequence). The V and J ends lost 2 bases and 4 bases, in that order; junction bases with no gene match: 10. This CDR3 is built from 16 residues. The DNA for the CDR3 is TGCGCCAGCAGTGAGCCTTGCCCGGGGACAGCCTATGGCTACACCTTC. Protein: CASSEPCPGTAYGYTF.

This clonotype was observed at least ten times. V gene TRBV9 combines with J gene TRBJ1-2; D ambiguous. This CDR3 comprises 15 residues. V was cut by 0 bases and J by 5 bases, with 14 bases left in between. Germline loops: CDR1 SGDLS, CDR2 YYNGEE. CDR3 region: CASSVGMDGFYGYTF. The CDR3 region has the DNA TGTGCCAGCAGCGTAGGGATGGACGGATTTTATGGCTACACCTTC.

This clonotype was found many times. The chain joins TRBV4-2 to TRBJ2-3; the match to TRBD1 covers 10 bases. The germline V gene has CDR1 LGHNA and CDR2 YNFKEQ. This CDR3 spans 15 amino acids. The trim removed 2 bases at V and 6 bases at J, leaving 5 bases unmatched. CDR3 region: CASSQPGQGGDTQYF. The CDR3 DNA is TGTGCCAGCAGCCAACCTGGACAGGGGGGGGATACGCAGTATTTT.

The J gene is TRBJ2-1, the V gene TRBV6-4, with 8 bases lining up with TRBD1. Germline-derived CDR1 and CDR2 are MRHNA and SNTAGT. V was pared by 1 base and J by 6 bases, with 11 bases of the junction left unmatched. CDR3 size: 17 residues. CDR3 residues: CASSDYLTGVYGNEQFF. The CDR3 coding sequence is TGTGCCAGCAGTGACTACCTGACAGGGGTCTACGGCAATGAGCAGTTCTTC.

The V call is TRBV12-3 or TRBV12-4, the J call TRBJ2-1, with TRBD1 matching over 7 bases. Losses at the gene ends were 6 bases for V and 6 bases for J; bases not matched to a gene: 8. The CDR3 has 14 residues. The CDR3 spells CASRRQQGSNEQFF. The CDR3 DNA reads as TGTGCCAGCAGACGGCAACAGGGGAGCAATGAGCAGTTCTTC.

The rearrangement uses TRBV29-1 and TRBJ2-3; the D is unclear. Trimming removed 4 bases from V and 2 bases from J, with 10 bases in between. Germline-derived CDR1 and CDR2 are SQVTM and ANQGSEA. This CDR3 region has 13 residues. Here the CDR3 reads CSVVGRNTDTQYF. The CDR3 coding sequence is TGCAGCGTTGTAGGCAGGAACACAGATACGCAGTATTTT.

The CDR3 nucleotides read TGTGCCACCAGCAGAGATCCCAGTCAAGAGACCCAGTACTTC. Amino acid sequence: CATSRDPSQETQYF. The V call is TRBV15, the J call TRBJ2-5; D ambiguous. This CDR3 is 14 amino acids long. Trimming shortened V by 0 bases and J by 2 bases, and 7 bases separated the two germline ends. Germline loops: CDR1 LNHNV, CDR2 YYDKDF (reference sequence).

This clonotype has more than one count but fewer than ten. This chain's CDR3 is CATSGVQGNADTQYF. DNA of the CDR3: TGTGCCACCAGTGGCGTACAGGGTAACGCAGATACGCAGTATTTT. The chain couples TRBV24-1 to TRBJ2-3, with a possible D match to TRBD1 (6 bases). Trimming shortened V by 5 bases and J by 4 bases, and 15 bases separated the two germline ends. The CDR3 extends over 15 amino acids. The germline CDR1 and CDR2 sequences are KGHDR and SFDVKD.

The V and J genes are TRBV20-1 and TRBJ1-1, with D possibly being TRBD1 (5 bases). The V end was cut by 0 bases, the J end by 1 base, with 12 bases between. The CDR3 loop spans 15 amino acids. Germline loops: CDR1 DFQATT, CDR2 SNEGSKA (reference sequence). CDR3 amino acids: CSARDNGGGNTEAFF. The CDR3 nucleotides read TGCAGTGCTAGAGATAATGGGGGGGGGAACACTGAAGCTTTCTTT.

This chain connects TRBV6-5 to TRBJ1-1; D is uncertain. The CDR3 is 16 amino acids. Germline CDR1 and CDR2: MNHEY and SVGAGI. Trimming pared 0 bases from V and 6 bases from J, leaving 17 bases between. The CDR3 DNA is TGTGCCAGCAGTTACTCGAAAGGGCGGGGAGTCGCTGAAGCTTTCTTT. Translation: CASSYSKGRGVAEAFF.

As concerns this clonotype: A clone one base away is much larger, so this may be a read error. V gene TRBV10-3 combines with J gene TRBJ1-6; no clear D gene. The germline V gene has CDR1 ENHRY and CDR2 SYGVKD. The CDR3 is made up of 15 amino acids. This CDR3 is CASSSVVSYNSPLRF. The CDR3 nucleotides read TGTGCCAGCAGTTCCGTAGTCTCCTATAATTCACCCCTCCGCTTT.

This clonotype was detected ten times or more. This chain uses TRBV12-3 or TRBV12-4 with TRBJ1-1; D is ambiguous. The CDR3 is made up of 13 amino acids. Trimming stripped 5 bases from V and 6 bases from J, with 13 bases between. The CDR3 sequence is CASSQVRRPEAFF. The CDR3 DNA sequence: TGTGCCAGCAGTCAGGTGAGGAGGCCTGAAGCTTTCTTT.